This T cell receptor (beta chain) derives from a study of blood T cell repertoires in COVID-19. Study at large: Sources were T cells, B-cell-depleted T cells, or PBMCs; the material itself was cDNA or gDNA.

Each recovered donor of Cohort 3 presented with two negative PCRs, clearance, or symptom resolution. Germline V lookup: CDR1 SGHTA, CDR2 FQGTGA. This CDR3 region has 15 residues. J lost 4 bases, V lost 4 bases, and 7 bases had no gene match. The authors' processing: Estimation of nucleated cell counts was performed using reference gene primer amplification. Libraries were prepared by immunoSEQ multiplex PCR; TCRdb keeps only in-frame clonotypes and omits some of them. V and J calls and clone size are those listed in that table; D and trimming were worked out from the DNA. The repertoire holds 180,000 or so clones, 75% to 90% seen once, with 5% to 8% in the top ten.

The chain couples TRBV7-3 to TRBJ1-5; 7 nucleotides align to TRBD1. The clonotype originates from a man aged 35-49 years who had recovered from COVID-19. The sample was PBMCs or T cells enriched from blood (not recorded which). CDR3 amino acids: CASSSGPGQNQPQHF. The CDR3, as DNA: TGTGCCAGCAGCTCCGGTCCGGGACAGAATCAGCCCCAGCATTTT.